This T cell receptor beta chain originates from a study of T-cell reconstitution after alpha-beta-depleted transplantation in children. Trimming removed 3 bases from V and 0 bases from J, with 12 bases in between. Germline CDR1 is SGHKS and CDR2 is YYEKEE (reference sequence). This CDR3 is 15 amino acids long. Using unique molecular identifiers, the investigators prepared the TCRbeta library. TCRdb recomputed calls from the PCR reads with MiXCR, one row per CDR3 protein. The sample has a few hundred thousand distinct CDR3 sequences, 10% to 15% seen once; the top ten hold 2.2%. Study results and caveats: T-cell counts and diversity at one year post-transplant came mainly from newly produced T cells. Several hundred expanded graft clones reportedly supplied alpha-beta T cells about two months after transplant. Recipient T cells and thymic progenitors that survived were the source of the high TCRbeta diversity seen at day 60 in some patients.

This clonotype was found a few times. The target antigen is unknown. The sample in question was PBMCs, mostly from graft donor cells, obtained 360 days after TCRalphabeta/CD19-depleted stem cell transplant. The chain couples TRBV5-5 to TRBJ1-1; a weak D match, TRBD1 (6 bases). This TCR was recovered from a male patient aged 10 to 17 who had a stem cell transplant for acute myeloid leukemia, so the T cells may come from the graft donor. The CDR3 spells CASSSGQRMNTEAFF. CDR3 sequence (DNA): TGTGCCAGCAGCTCCGGACAGAGGATGAACACTGAAGCTTTCTTT.